These 28 T cell receptor beta chains were all obtained from the same sample, sequenced in a study of blood T cell repertoires in COVID-19. Generated by immunoSEQ multiplex PCR, the TCRdb table keeps only in-frame clones and is missing some. The sample has about 80,000 clones, roughly four fifths seen once. The sample taken for sequencing was peripheral blood. Receptors were obtained from a human donor in a cohort sampled during active COVID-19.

The chain carries TRBV28 and TRBJ2-1; 10 nucleotides align to TRBD2. This CDR3 contains 16 residues. V was clipped by 7 bases and J by 1 base; unmatched bases: 7. Germline values: CDR1 MDHEN, CDR2 SYDVKM. The CDR3 nucleotides read TGTGCCAGCACTAGCGGGGGAGGAGGTTCCTACAATGAGCAGTTCTTC. Translating it yields CASTSGGGGSYNEQFF.

The chain uses TRBV9 and TRBJ2-7, with 11 nucleotides matching TRBD2. CDR1 and CDR2 (germline): SGDLS, YYNGEE. The V and J ends lost 4 bases and 4 bases, in that order; junction bases with no gene match: 7. The CDR3 contains 15 residues. The CDR3 protein is CASSPKTSGAYEQYF. The DNA for the CDR3 is TGTGCCAGCAGCCCCAAGACTAGCGGGGCTTACGAGCAGTACTTC.

Of note for this clone: The junction and the germline gene differ at one end; a read error may be behind it. The V and J genes are TRBV7-9 and TRBJ2-7; 11 nucleotides match TRBD1. The CDR3 is 16 residues long. CDR1 and CDR2 (germline): SEHNR, FQNEAQ (reference sequence). CDR3 coding DNA: TGTGCCAGCACCTTAAATTGGGGGACAGGGGGAAACGAGCAGTACTTC. Translating gives CASTLNWGTGGNEQYF. Together with reference TRBV7-9 and TRBJ2-7, the CDR3 gives the full variable domain: DTGVSQNPRHKITKRGQNVTFRCDPISEHNRLYWYRQTLGQGPEFLTYFQNEAQLEKSRLLSDRFSAERPKGSFSTLEIQRTEQGDSAMYLCASTLNWGTGGNEQYFGPGTRLTVT.

V gene TRBV19 combines with J gene TRBJ2-2; tentatively, D is TRBD1 (5 bases). Germline V gene sequence: CDR1 LNHDA, CDR2 SQIVND (reference sequence). This CDR3 has 13 residues. Trimming took 6 bases from V and 6 from J, leaving 11 bases between them. CDR3 sequence (DNA): TGTGCCAGTAGGCTCAGGGAAGCCGGGGAGCTGTTTTTT. Its protein is CASRLREAGELFF.

This clone is a singleton in its sample. The rearrangement joins TRBV4-1 to TRBJ1-5; no clear D gene. Germline values: CDR1 MGHRA, CDR2 YSYEKL. With 1 base removed from V and 7 bases from J, the gap between germline ends came to 8 bases. This CDR3 is built from 13 residues. CDR3 in DNA: TGCGCCAGCAGCCAAGCGTGGGCGCAGCCCCAGCATTTT. Translated: CASSQAWAQPQHF.

The rearrangement links TRBV19 to TRBJ2-6; 8 bases are a match to TRBD1. The CDR3 spans 18 residues. Germline V gene data show CDR1 as LNHDA and CDR2 as SQIVND (reference sequence). Trimming at V came to 3 bases and at J to 1 base, leaving 8 bases not matched to a gene. For the CDR3, the DNA is TGTGCCAGTAGTATTAGCAGGGGGCTCTCTTCTGGGGCCAACGTCCTGACTTTC. Protein product: CASSISRGLSSGANVLTF.

The chain employs TRBV6-5 and TRBJ2-1; 8 bases agree with TRBD1. Trimming at V came to 2 bases and at J to 7 bases, leaving 1 base not matched to a gene. Germline loops: CDR1 MNHEY, CDR2 SVGAGI. CDR3 length equals 13 residues. CDR3 amino acids: CASSYRDRNEQFF. CDR3 coding DNA: TGTGCCAGCAGTTACAGGGACAGGAATGAGCAGTTCTTC.

V is TRBV13 and J is TRBJ1-6; 9 bases map to TRBD1. Looked up from germline, CDR1 is PRHDT and CDR2 is FYEKMQ (reference sequence). The junction had 5 bases not matched to a gene; V was cut back by 4 bases and J by 7 bases. This CDR3 is built from 15 residues. The CDR3 here is CASSSGTGWNSPLHF. DNA for the CDR3: TGTGCCAGCAGCTCCGGGACAGGGTGGAATTCACCCCTCCACTTT.

There are a few counts of this clone. The genes are TRBV12-3 or TRBV12-4 and TRBJ1-1; D is undetermined. V was shortened by 4 bases and J by 1 base, with 7 bases between the two germline ends. The CDR3 runs to 13 residues. Here the CDR3 reads CASSSNRNTEAFF. The CDR3 region has the DNA TGTGCCAGCAGTTCTAACAGGAACACTGAAGCTTTCTTT.

V is TRBV3-1 (or the pseudogene TRBV3-2) and J is TRBJ2-1; 7 positions agree with TRBD1. CDR1 is LGHDT and CDR2 is YNNKEL in the germline V gene (reference sequence). The CDR3 is 14 amino acids. V shed 2 bases, J shed 5 bases, and the junction held 3 bases outside the gene matches. CDR3 region: CASSQLDRDNEQFF. Here the CDR3 DNA reads TGTGCCAGCAGCCAACTCGACAGGGACAATGAGCAGTTCTTC.

A few counts support this clone. The chain links TRBV4-1 to TRBJ2-1; the D gene is possibly TRBD2 (5 bases). CDR3 size: 14 residues. Trimming left V 1 base short and J 10 bases short, with 14 bases between. Germline V gene lookup returns CDR1 MGHRA and CDR2 YSYEKL. CDR3 sequence reads: CASSQANSGGEQFF. DNA of the CDR3: TGCGCCAGCAGCCAAGCTAACAGCGGCGGCGAGCAGTTCTTC.

The rearrangement links TRBV6-6 to TRBJ1-5; weak D call: TRBD1 (5 bases). The CDR3 is 16 amino acids. Trimming cost V 6 bases and J 1 base, with 16 bases left between them. Looked up from germline, CDR1 is MNHNY and CDR2 is SVGAGI (reference sequence). In DNA, the CDR3 is TGTGCCAGCAGCACGCAGGGTTCTCGGAGCAATCAGCCCCAGCATTTT. Translated, it gives CASSTQGSRSNQPQHF.

This clone was recorded a few times. The chain joins TRBV5-1 to TRBJ1-1, with no clear D. V was clipped by 0 bases and J by 5 bases, with 8 bases between them. This CDR3 has 13 residues. From germline, CDR1 is SGHRS and CDR2 YFSETQ. This chain's CDR3 is CASSLETWTEAFF. The CDR3 bases are TGCGCCAGCAGCTTGGAGACTTGGACTGAAGCTTTCTTT.

In DNA, the CDR3 is TGTGCCAGCAGTTACTCCGGGATTGTTAATCAGCCCCAGCATTTT. Its translation: CASSYSGIVNQPQHF. The chain links TRBV6-2 or TRBV6-3 to TRBJ1-5; unclear D gene. Looked up from germline, CDR1 is MNHEY and CDR2 is SVGEGT. Trimming shortened V by 0 bases and J by 4 bases, and 10 bases separated the two germline ends. The CDR3 runs 15 residues.

The chain couples TRBV11-2 to TRBJ2-1; TRBD2 might be the D (6 bases). V gave up 6 bases and J gave up 6 bases, with 21 bases separating them. The CDR3 contains 16 residues. Germline-derived CDR1 and CDR2 are SGHAT and FQNNGV. CDR3 protein: CASSSEGLPFRNEQFF. The CDR3 coding sequence is TGTGCCAGCAGTTCGGAGGGGCTCCCGTTTCGCAATGAGCAGTTCTTC.

This clone came up once. The chain combines TRBV7-8 with TRBJ2-7, with 11 bases matching TRBD2. The CDR3 runs to 14 residues. Germline CDR1 is SGHVS and CDR2 is FQNEAQ. Germline trimming cut 5 bases from V and 3 bases from J; bases unmatched to any gene: 3. CDR3 in amino acids: CASSPGLAGYEQYF. CDR3 nucleotide sequence: TGTGCCAGCAGCCCCGGACTAGCGGGCTACGAGCAGTACTTC.

The chain recombines TRBV5-4 with TRBJ2-6; 10 nucleotides line up with TRBD2. Per germline, CDR1 SGHNT and CDR2 YYREEE (reference sequence). CDR3 length: 20 residues. The junction had 14 bases not matched to a gene; V was cut back by 4 bases and J by 1 base. The CDR3 nucleotides are TGTGCCAGCAGCCCTCCCGAACGTTTAGCGGGGGGATCTGGGGCCAACGTCCTGACTTTC. This translates into CASSPPERLAGGSGANVLTF. Full variable domain (remainder filled in from reference TRBV5-4 and TRBJ2-6): ETGVTQSPTHLIKTRGQQVTLRCSSQSGHNTVSWYQQALGQGPQFIFQYYREEENGRGNFPPRFSGLQFPNYSSELNVNALELDDSALYLCASSPPERLAGGSGANVLTFGAGSRLTVL.

V usage is TRBV5-1 and J usage is TRBJ2-3; TRBD2 aligns across 10 bases. The ends lost 6 bases at V and 4 bases at J; junction bases unmatched: 11. CDR1 is SGHRS, CDR2 YFSETQ, per germline. CDR3 length: 16 amino acids. CDR3 DNA: TGCGCCAGCAAAAGGAGCGGGGGGGCTATGGCAGATACGCAGTATTTT. The encoded protein is CASKRSGGAMADTQYF.

The chain combines TRBV24-1 with TRBJ2-3, with 9 bases identical to TRBD1. Germline V CDR1 and CDR2: KGHDR, SFDVKD. The CDR3 consists of 15 residues. V shed 5 bases and J 1 base; nucleotides not matched to a gene: 3. CDR3 sequence (DNA): TGTGCCACCAGTGGGGGACAGGGTGGCACAGATACGCAGTATTTT. This codes for CATSGGQGGTDTQYF.

This rearrangement joins TRBV15 to TRBJ1-3; a weak D match, TRBD1 (5 bases). There are 14 residues in the CDR3. The V gene's germline CDR1 is LNHNV and CDR2 YYDKDF (reference sequence). V was trimmed by 4 bases and J by 2 bases, leaving 9 bases between them. The CDR3 DNA reads TGTGCCACCAGCACCGGGGGGACTGGAAACACCATATATTTT. Translating it yields CATSTGGTGNTIYF.

This clone was seen a few times. This chain uses TRBV28 with TRBJ1-1; D call uncertain. The CDR3 has 13 amino acids. Germline V gene sequence: CDR1 MDHEN, CDR2 SYDVKM. V was pared by 8 bases and J by 0 bases, with 10 bases between. Written as DNA, the CDR3 is TGTGCCAGCGTTCCGGGGATGAACACTGAAGCTTTCTTT. Translation gives CASVPGMNTEAFF.

The V and J genes are TRBV6-5 and TRBJ1-5; no clear D gene. The CDR3 spans 14 residues. V gave up 7 bases and J gave up 1 base, with 11 bases separating them. From germline, CDR1 is MNHEY and CDR2 SVGAGI. In DNA form, the CDR3 reads TGTGCCAGCAACCAGGCCAGGAGCAATCAGCCCCAGCATTTT. This encodes CASNQARSNQPQHF.

This chain links TRBV5-5 with TRBJ1-4; D gene unclear. The V gene's germline CDR1 is SGHKS and CDR2 YYEKEE (reference sequence). The CDR3 is 14 amino acids. V was trimmed by 2 bases and J by 8 bases, leaving 13 bases between them. The CDR3 coding sequence is TGTGCCAGCAGCTTCGGGGATTTAGGAGAAAAACTGTTTTTT. It translates to CASSFGDLGEKLFF.

CDR3 sequence (DNA): TGTGCCAGTAGTATCATCCCGAATCAGGGATCAAGCCCGTATTTT. This codes for CASSIIPNQGSSPYF. This chain connects TRBV19 to TRBJ2-3; a weak D match, TRBD1 (5 bases). Trimming took off 3 bases at V and 14 bases at J, with 24 bases between the two ends. From germline, CDR1 is LNHDA and CDR2 SQIVND (reference sequence). CDR3 length: 15 amino acids.

This clone showed up just a few times. The rearrangement links TRBV9 to TRBJ2-7, with TRBD2 matching over 10 bases. J gave up 4 bases and V 2 bases, and 6 bases lay outside the gene matches. CDR3 size: 15 residues. The V gene's germline CDR1 is SGDLS and CDR2 YYNGEE. The CDR3 sequence is CASSVGSGGPYEQYF. The CDR3 region has the DNA TGTGCCAGCAGCGTGGGTAGCGGGGGGCCGTACGAGCAGTACTTC.

The V call is TRBV10-3, the J call TRBJ2-1, with D possibly matching TRBD1 (6 bases). V gave up 5 bases and J gave up 5 bases, with 13 bases separating them. This CDR3 has 14 residues. CDR1 and CDR2 (germline): ENHRY, SYGVKD. DNA for the CDR3: TGTGCCATCAGTACCGGGACAACAAACAATGAGCAGTTCTTC. Protein: CAISTGTTNNEQFF.

The V and J genes are TRBV7-2 and TRBJ2-1; D is perhaps TRBD1 (5 bases). Deletions cut 6 bases from V and 5 bases from J, with 23 bases between. This CDR3 contains 17 residues. Germline values: CDR1 SGHTA, CDR2 FQGNSA. CDR3 protein: CASSTTGSRVLNNEQFF. The CDR3 DNA sequence: TGTGCCAGCAGTACAACCGGCAGCAGGGTGTTAAACAATGAGCAGTTCTTC. Full variable domain (rest looked up from reference TRBV7-2 and TRBJ2-1): GAGVSQSPSNKVTEKGKDVELRCDPISGHTALYWYRQSLGQGLEFLIYFQGNSAPDKSGLPSDRFSAERTGGSVSTLTIQRTQQEDSAVYLCASSTTGSRVLNNEQFFGPGTRLTVL.

This clone was seen a few times. This chain uses TRBV6-6 with TRBJ1-5; D is possibly TRBD1 (6 bases). Trimming took 2 bases from V and 2 from J, leaving 13 bases between them. Germline V gives CDR1 MNHNY, CDR2 SVGAGI (reference sequence). CDR3 length: 16 residues. For the CDR3, the DNA is TGTGCCAGCAGTTACCACACAGGGAAGGGCAATCAGCCCCAGCATTTT. This encodes CASSYHTGKGNQPQHF.